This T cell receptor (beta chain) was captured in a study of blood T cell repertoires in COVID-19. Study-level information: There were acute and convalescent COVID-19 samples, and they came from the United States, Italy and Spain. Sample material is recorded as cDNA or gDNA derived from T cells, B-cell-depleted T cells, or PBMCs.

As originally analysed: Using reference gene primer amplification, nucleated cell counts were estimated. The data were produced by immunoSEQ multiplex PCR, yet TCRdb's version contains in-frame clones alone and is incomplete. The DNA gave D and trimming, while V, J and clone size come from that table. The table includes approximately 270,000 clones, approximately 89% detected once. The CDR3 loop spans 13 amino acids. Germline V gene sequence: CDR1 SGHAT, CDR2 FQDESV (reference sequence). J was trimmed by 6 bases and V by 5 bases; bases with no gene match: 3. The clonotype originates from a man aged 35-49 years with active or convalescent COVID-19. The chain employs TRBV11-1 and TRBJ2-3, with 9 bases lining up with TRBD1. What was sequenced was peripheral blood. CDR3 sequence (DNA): TGTGCCAGCAGCCGGACAGGGGTGGATACGCAGTATTTT. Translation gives CASSRTGVDTQYF.